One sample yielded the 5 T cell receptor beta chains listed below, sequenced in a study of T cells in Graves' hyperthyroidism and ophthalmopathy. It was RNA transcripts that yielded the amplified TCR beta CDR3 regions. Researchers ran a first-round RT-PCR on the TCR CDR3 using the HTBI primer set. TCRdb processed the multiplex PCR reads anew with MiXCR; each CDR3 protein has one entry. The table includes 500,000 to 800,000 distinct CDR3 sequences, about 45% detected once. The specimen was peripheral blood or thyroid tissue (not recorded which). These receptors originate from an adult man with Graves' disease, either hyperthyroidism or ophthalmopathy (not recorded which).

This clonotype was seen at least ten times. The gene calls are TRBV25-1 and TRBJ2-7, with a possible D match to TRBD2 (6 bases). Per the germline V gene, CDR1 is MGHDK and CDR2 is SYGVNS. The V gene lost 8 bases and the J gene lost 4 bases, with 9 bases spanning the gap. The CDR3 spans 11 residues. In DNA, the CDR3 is TGTGCCAGCCAGGGAGGATACGAGCAGTACTTC. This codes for CASQGGYEQYF.

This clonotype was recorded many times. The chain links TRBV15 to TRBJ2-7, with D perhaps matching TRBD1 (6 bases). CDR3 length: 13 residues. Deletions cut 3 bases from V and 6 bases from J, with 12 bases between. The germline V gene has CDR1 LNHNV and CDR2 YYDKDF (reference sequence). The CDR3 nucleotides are TGTGCCACCAGCAGCAGGGGTGTACCCGAGCAGTACTTC. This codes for CATSSRGVPEQYF. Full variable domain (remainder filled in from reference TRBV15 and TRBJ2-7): DAMVIQNPRYQVTQFGKPVTLSCSQTLNHNVMYWYQQKSSQAPKLLFHYYDKDFNNEADTPDNFQSRRPNTSFCFLDIRSPGLGDTAMYLCATSSRGVPEQYFGPGTRLTVT.

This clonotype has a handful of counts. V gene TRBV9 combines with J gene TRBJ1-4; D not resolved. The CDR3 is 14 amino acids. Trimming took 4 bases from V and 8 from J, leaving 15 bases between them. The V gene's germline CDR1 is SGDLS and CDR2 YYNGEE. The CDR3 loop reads CASSPLLGGEKLFF. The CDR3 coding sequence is TGTGCCAGCAGCCCCCTCCTAGGAGGAGAAAAACTGTTTTTT.

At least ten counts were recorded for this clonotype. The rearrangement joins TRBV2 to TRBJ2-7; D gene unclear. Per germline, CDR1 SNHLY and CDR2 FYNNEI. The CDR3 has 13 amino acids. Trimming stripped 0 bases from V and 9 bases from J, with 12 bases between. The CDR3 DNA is TGTGCCAGCAGTGAAGCGCCGGTTGCCGTGCAGTACTTC. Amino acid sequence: CASSEAPVAVQYF.

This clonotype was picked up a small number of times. In nucleotides, the CDR3 is TGTGCCAGCAGTTCAGGGATTTTCGGCTACGAGCAGTACTTC. It yields the protein CASSSGIFGYEQYF. The gene calls are TRBV6-5 and TRBJ2-7, with a weak D call TRBD1 (5 bases). The V gene lost 4 bases and the J gene lost 3 bases, with 13 bases spanning the gap. Germline V gives CDR1 MNHEY, CDR2 SVGAGI. The CDR3 is 14 residues long.